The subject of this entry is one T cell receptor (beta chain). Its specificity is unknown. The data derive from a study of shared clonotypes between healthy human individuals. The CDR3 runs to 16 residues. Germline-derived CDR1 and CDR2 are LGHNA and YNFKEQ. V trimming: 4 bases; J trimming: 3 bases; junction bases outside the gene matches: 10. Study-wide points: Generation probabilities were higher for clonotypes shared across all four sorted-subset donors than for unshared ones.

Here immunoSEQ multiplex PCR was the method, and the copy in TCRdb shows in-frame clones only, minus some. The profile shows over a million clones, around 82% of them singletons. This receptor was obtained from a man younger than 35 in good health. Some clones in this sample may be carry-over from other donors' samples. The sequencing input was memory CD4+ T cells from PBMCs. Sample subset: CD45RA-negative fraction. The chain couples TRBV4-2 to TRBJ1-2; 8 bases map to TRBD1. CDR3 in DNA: TGTGCCAGCAGCCTGCCCCAGGGGGCGCTTTACTATGGCTACACCTTC. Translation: CASSLPQGALYYGYTF.